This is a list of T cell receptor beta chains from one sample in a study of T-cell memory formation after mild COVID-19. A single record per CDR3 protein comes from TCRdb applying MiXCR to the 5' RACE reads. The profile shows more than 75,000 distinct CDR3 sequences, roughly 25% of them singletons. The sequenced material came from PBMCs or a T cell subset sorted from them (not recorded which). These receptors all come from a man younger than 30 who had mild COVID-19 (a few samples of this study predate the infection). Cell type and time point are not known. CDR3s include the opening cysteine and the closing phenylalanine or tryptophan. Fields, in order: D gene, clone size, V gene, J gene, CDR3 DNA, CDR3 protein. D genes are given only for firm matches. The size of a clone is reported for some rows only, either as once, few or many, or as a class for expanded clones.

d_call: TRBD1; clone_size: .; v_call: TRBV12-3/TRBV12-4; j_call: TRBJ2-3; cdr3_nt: TGTGCCAGCAGTCACCCCGGGACAGGCACAGATACGCAGTATTTT; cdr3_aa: CASSHPGTGTDTQYF
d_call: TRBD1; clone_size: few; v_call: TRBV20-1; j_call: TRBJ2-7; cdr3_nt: TGCAGTGCTGTACGTGCCCGGGGACAGGGGGCAGAGCAGTACTTC; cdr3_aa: CSAVRARGQGAEQYF
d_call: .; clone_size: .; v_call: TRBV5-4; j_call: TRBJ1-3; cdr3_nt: TGTGCCAGCAGCTTTGGGCCGGGGGGAAACACCATATATTTT; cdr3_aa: CASSFGPGGNTIYF
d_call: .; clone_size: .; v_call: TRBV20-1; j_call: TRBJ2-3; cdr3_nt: TGCAGTGCTAGAGCGGGGGGCACAGATACGCAGTATTTT; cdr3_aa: CSARAGGTDTQYF
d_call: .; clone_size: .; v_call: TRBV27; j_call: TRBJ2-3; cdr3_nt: TGTGCCAGCAATTGGGGGGGGCGAGGTGATACGCAGTATTTT; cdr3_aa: CASNWGGRGDTQYF
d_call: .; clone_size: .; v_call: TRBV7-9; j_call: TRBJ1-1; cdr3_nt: TGTGCCAGCAGCTTCGACTCCCCGGGCGCTGAAGCTTTCTTT; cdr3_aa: CASSFDSPGAEAFF
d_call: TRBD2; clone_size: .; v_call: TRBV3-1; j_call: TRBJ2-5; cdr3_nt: TGTGCCAGCAGCCCTCCGGGGGGGGAGACCCAGTACTTC; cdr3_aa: CASSPPGGETQYF
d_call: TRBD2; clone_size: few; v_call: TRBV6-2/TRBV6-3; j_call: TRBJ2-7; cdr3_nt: TGTGCCAGCAGTCAACGACTAGCGGGGGACTACGAGCAGTACTTC; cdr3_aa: CASSQRLAGDYEQYF
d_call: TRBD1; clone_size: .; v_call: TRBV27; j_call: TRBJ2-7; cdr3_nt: TGTGCCAGCAGGCGAGGACAGGGCAGTTTCTACGAGCAGTACTTC; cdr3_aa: CASRRGQGSFYEQYF
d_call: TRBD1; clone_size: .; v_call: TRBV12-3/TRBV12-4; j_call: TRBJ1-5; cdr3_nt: TGTGCCAGCAGTCCGGGGACAGGGGGTCATCAGCCCCAGCATTTT; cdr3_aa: CASSPGTGGHQPQHF
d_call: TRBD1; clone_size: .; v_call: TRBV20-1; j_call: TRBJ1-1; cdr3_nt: TGCAGTGCCACCGGGACAGGGATCGGTACTGAAGCTTTCTTT; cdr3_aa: CSATGTGIGTEAFF
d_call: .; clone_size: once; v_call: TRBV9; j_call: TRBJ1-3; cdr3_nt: TGTGCCAGCAGCGTAGCTGGAGGGAGGGGACCCAGCTCTGGAAACACCATATATTTT; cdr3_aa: CASSVAGGRGPSSGNTIYF
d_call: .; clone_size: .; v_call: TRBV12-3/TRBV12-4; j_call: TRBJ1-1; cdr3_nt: TGTGCCAGCAGTACCGCGGGCCCTGAAGCTTTCTTT; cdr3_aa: CASSTAGPEAFF
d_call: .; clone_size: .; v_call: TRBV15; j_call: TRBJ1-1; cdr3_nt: TGTGCCACCAGCGGACCCCCGGCGGGGCAGGGGCACACTGAAGCTTTCTTT; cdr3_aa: CATSGPPAGQGHTEAFF
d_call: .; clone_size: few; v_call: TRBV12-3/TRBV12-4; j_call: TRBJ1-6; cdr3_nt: TGTGCCAGCAGTTTAGCAGGCCATAATTCACCCCTCCACTTT; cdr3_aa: CASSLAGHNSPLHF
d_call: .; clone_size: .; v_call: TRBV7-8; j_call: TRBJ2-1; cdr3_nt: TGTGCCAGCAGCTTAGATACGGCGCGGCAGCTCTACAATGAGCAGTTCTTC; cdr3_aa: CASSLDTARQLYNEQFF
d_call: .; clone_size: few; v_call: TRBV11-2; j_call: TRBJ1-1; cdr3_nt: TGTGCCAGCAGCGACCCGGGTCCCCTCGACCTGGGCACTGAAGCTTTCTTT; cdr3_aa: CASSDPGPLDLGTEAFF
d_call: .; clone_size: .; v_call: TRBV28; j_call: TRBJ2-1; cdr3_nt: TGTGCCAGCAGGAGCCCGGGACATACTGTCTACAATGAGCAGTTCTTC; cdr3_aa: CASRSPGHTVYNEQFF
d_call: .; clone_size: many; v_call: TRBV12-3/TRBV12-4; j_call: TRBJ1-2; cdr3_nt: TGTGCCAGCAGTTTAATTCAGGGTTTCATCTATGGCTACACCTTC; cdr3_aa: CASSLIQGFIYGYTF
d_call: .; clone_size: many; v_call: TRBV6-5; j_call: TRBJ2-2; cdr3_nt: TGTGCCAGCACTCCAAATAACGGGGAGCTGTTTTTT; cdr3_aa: CASTPNNGELFF
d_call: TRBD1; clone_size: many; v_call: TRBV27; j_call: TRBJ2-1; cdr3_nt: TGTGCCAGCAGTCCCATGGGACAGTACAATGAGCAGTTCTTC; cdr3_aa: CASSPMGQYNEQFF
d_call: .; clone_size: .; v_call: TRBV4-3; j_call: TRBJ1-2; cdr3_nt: TGCGCCAGCAGCCAAGACAGGAACCAGGCGGGCTACACCTTC; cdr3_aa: CASSQDRNQAGYTF